A selection of T cell receptor beta chains follows, all from one sample in a study of breast tumors, draining lymph nodes, adjacent tissues. TCRdb used MiXCR to reprocess the multiplex PCR reads, holding one entry per CDR3 protein. This sample yields about 200,000 distinct CDR3 sequences, of which 30% to 35% are seen a single time; approximately 3.6% belongs to the top ten. Sequenced sample: axillary lymph node tissue. These receptors all come from a female donor with breast cancer. Some clones in this sample may be carry-over from other donors' samples. CDR3s include the opening cysteine and the closing phenylalanine or tryptophan. The order of the fields is J gene, clone size, V gene, D gene, CDR3 protein, CDR3 DNA. The D gene is left open where the match is weak. Clone size is stated in some rows and not others, as once, few, many or a class when expanded.

J gene: TRBJ1-1; clone size: many; V gene: TRBV7-7; D gene: NA; CDR3 protein: CASSLQLNTEAFF; CDR3 DNA: TGTGCTAGCAGCTTACAGTTGAACACTGAAGCTTTCTTT
J gene: TRBJ2-3; clone size: few; V gene: TRBV3-1; D gene: TRBD2; CDR3 protein: CASSQVGPQRGDRTDTQYF; CDR3 DNA: TGTGCCAGCAGCCAAGTTGGCCCCCAACGGGGGGACCGCACAGATACGCAGTATTTT
J gene: TRBJ2-1; clone size: many; V gene: TRBV11-3; D gene: NA; CDR3 protein: CASSPLESNEQFF; CDR3 DNA: TGTGCCAGCAGCCCCTTGGAATCCAATGAGCAGTTCTTC
J gene: TRBJ2-1; clone size: many; V gene: TRBV7-3; D gene: TRBD2; CDR3 protein: CASSSLPGLAGTYNEQFF; CDR3 DNA: TGTGCCAGCAGCTCCCTGCCGGGACTAGCGGGAACCTACAATGAGCAGTTCTTC
J gene: TRBJ1-2; clone size: NA; V gene: TRBV19; D gene: NA; CDR3 protein: CASSYNEGYTF; CDR3 DNA: TGTGCCAGTAGTTACAACGAGGGCTACACCTTC
J gene: TRBJ2-2; clone size: many; V gene: TRBV7-8; D gene: TRBD2; CDR3 protein: CASSPNTGTSGGPLRGELFF; CDR3 DNA: TGTGCCAGCAGTCCCAATACCGGGACTAGCGGGGGCCCCCTCCGCGGGGAGCTGTTTTTT
J gene: TRBJ2-3; clone size: many; V gene: TRBV20-1; D gene: TRBD1; CDR3 protein: CSARHRGQGAGTQYF; CDR3 DNA: TGCAGTGCTAGACACCGGGGACAGGGGGCTGGTACGCAGTATTTT
J gene: TRBJ1-2; clone size: many; V gene: TRBV18; D gene: TRBD1; CDR3 protein: CASSPRAGQHYGYTF; CDR3 DNA: TGTGCCAGCTCACCACGGGCGGGACAGCACTATGGCTACACCTTC
J gene: TRBJ2-7; clone size: many; V gene: TRBV30; D gene: NA; CDR3 protein: CAWSVLAGPYEQYF; CDR3 DNA: TGTGCCTGGAGTGTACTTGCGGGGCCTTACGAGCAGTACTTC
J gene: TRBJ1-1; clone size: NA; V gene: TRBV2; D gene: NA; CDR3 protein: CASSVTRVNTEAFF; CDR3 DNA: TGTGCCAGCAGTGTTACCAGGGTGAACACTGAAGCTTTCTTT
J gene: TRBJ2-3; clone size: NA; V gene: TRBV18; D gene: TRBD2; CDR3 protein: CASSTGLAGVPDTQYF; CDR3 DNA: TGTGCCAGCTCCACTGGACTAGCGGGAGTACCAGATACGCAGTATTTT
J gene: TRBJ2-7; clone size: many; V gene: TRBV11-2; D gene: TRBD2; CDR3 protein: CASSSTSGRPDYEQYF; CDR3 DNA: TGTGCCAGCAGCTCGACTAGCGGGAGGCCCGACTACGAGCAGTACTTC
J gene: TRBJ2-2; clone size: NA; V gene: TRBV24-1; D gene: NA; CDR3 protein: CATSARRKRQPNTGELFF; CDR3 DNA: TGTGCCACCAGTGCTAGACGGAAGAGACAGCCGAACACCGGGGAGCTGTTTTTT
J gene: TRBJ2-7; clone size: once; V gene: TRBV15; D gene: NA; CDR3 protein: CATSSSPLLEQYF; CDR3 DNA: TGTGCCACCAGCAGCTCCCCTTTGCTGGAGCAGTACTTC
J gene: TRBJ2-6; clone size: many; V gene: TRBV12-3/TRBV12-4; D gene: TRBD2; CDR3 protein: CASSKRGGQGGANVLTF; CDR3 DNA: TGTGCCAGCAGTAAACGGGGGGGTCAGGGTGGGGCCAACGTCCTGACTTTC
J gene: TRBJ2-3; clone size: many; V gene: TRBV7-3; D gene: TRBD2; CDR3 protein: CASSLAGGITDTQYF; CDR3 DNA: TGTGCCAGCAGCCTAGCGGGAGGGATCACAGATACGCAGTATTTT
J gene: TRBJ1-2; clone size: many; V gene: TRBV12-3/TRBV12-4; D gene: TRBD1; CDR3 protein: CASSLGQGASGYTF; CDR3 DNA: TGTGCCAGCAGTTTGGGACAGGGGGCTTCTGGCTACACCTTC
J gene: TRBJ2-7; clone size: few; V gene: TRBV27; D gene: NA; CDR3 protein: CASSLSARIVTHEQYF; CDR3 DNA: TGTGCCAGCAGTTTATCTGCCAGGATAGTAACCCACGAGCAGTACTTC
J gene: TRBJ2-5; clone size: many; V gene: TRBV6-5; D gene: TRBD2; CDR3 protein: CASIPGGKETQYF; CDR3 DNA: TGTGCCAGCATCCCGGGGGGGAAAGAGACCCAGTACTTC
J gene: TRBJ2-5; clone size: many; V gene: TRBV7-2; D gene: TRBD1; CDR3 protein: CASTLQGAAQETQYF; CDR3 DNA: TGTGCCAGCACGTTACAGGGGGCGGCCCAAGAGACCCAGTACTTC
J gene: TRBJ2-7; clone size: NA; V gene: TRBV6-1; D gene: TRBD2; CDR3 protein: CASSEFLAGFYEQYF; CDR3 DNA: TGTGCCAGCAGTGAATTCCTAGCGGGATTCTACGAGCAGTACTTC
J gene: TRBJ1-2; clone size: many; V gene: TRBV5-1; D gene: NA; CDR3 protein: CASSLSKTSYGYTF; CDR3 DNA: TGCGCCAGCAGCTTGAGCAAAACCAGCTATGGCTACACCTTC
J gene: TRBJ2-7; clone size: many; V gene: TRBV7-2; D gene: NA; CDR3 protein: CASSLKDPLDESSYEQYF; CDR3 DNA: TGTGCCAGCAGCTTAAAGGACCCCCTCGACGAAAGCTCCTACGAGCAGTACTTC
J gene: TRBJ1-2; clone size: NA; V gene: TRBV29-1; D gene: TRBD1; CDR3 protein: CSVGTGSGYTF; CDR3 DNA: TGCAGCGTAGGGACAGGGAGTGGCTACACCTTC
J gene: TRBJ1-2; clone size: NA; V gene: TRBV6-5; D gene: TRBD1; CDR3 protein: CASSYPGQGVYGYTF; CDR3 DNA: TGTGCCAGCAGTTACCCCGGTCAGGGGGTCTATGGCTACACCTTC
J gene: TRBJ2-3; clone size: few; V gene: TRBV6-5; D gene: NA; CDR3 protein: CASSHSIGFDTQYF; CDR3 DNA: TGTGCCAGCAGTCACTCGATAGGGTTTGATACGCAGTATTTT
J gene: TRBJ1-6; clone size: NA; V gene: TRBV7-2; D gene: NA; CDR3 protein: CAGSLSWGEGSPLHF; CDR3 DNA: TGTGCCGGCAGCCTATCATGGGGCGAGGGTTCACCCCTCCACTTT
J gene: TRBJ2-5; clone size: many; V gene: TRBV9; D gene: TRBD2; CDR3 protein: CASSPRVVGTSEQETQYF; CDR3 DNA: TGTGCCAGCAGCCCCCGGGTCGTAGGGACTAGCGAACAAGAGACCCAGTACTTC
J gene: TRBJ2-5; clone size: many; V gene: TRBV20-1; D gene: NA; CDR3 protein: CSGGLGASQETQYF; CDR3 DNA: TGCAGTGGCGGCCTCGGGGCCAGTCAAGAGACCCAGTACTTC
J gene: TRBJ2-1; clone size: many; V gene: TRBV2; D gene: NA; CDR3 protein: CASKPREPYAEQFF; CDR3 DNA: TGTGCCAGCAAACCCAGGGAGCCCTACGCTGAGCAGTTCTTC
J gene: TRBJ2-7; clone size: NA; V gene: TRBV14; D gene: TRBD1; CDR3 protein: CASSRVGTGDEEQYF; CDR3 DNA: TGTGCCAGCAGCCGGGTAGGGACAGGGGATGAAGAGCAGTACTTC
J gene: TRBJ1-6; clone size: many; V gene: TRBV20-1; D gene: NA; CDR3 protein: CSARDLNAGTNNSPLHF; CDR3 DNA: TGCAGTGCTAGAGATCTTAACGCCGGGACTAATAATTCACCCCTCCACTTT
J gene: TRBJ1-6; clone size: NA; V gene: TRBV5-1; D gene: NA; CDR3 protein: CASSLEGESPLHF; CDR3 DNA: TGTGCCAGCAGCTTAGAGGGTGAATCACCCCTCCACTTT
J gene: TRBJ1-6; clone size: NA; V gene: TRBV20-1; D gene: NA; CDR3 protein: CSAFPGLNSPLHF; CDR3 DNA: TGCAGTGCTTTTCCGGGTCTCAATTCACCCCTCCACTTT
J gene: TRBJ2-4; clone size: few; V gene: TRBV6-5; D gene: TRBD1; CDR3 protein: CASSLTGTGLIQYF; CDR3 DNA: TGTGCCAGCAGTTTGACCGGGACAGGCCTCATTCAGTACTTC
J gene: TRBJ2-1; clone size: many; V gene: TRBV5-1; D gene: TRBD2; CDR3 protein: CASRPRISGRAFGGEQFF; CDR3 DNA: TGCGCCAGCAGACCCCGGATTAGCGGGAGGGCCTTCGGGGGTGAGCAGTTCTTC
J gene: TRBJ2-7; clone size: many; V gene: TRBV10-3; D gene: NA; CDR3 protein: CAISDETSSYEQYF; CDR3 DNA: TGTGCCATCAGTGACGAGACTTCCTCCTACGAGCAGTACTTC
J gene: TRBJ1-2; clone size: many; V gene: TRBV20-1; D gene: NA; CDR3 protein: CSARDWGGRYGYTF; CDR3 DNA: TGCAGTGCTAGAGATTGGGGGGGGAGGTATGGCTACACCTTC
J gene: TRBJ2-1; clone size: many; V gene: TRBV2; D gene: NA; CDR3 protein: CASSVWDNEQFF; CDR3 DNA: TGTGCCAGCAGTGTGTGGGACAATGAGCAGTTCTTC